This TCR beta chain was profiled in a study of shared clonotypes between healthy human individuals. Trimming left V 2 bases short and J 8 bases short, with 10 bases between. Germline V CDR1 and CDR2: LNHDA, SQIVND (reference sequence). This CDR3 has 13 residues. Worth noting for this clone: Its antigen is not known.

Study-wide points: Non-shared clonotypes were found to have lower generation probabilities than the clonotypes that were shared by all four of the sorted-subset donors. Rarefaction gave evidence that sorted-subset sequencing remained incomplete despite large depth.

Assay: immunoSEQ multiplex PCR; the TCRdb copy retains only in-frame clones and omits some. This table has about 1 million clones, roughly 70% appearing once. The specimen was memory CD4+ T cells sorted from blood. Subset here: CD45RA-negative fraction. The clonotype comes from a man between 18 and 29 years old in good health. This chain joins TRBV19 and TRBJ2-1; no clear D. DNA for the CDR3: TGTGCCAGTAGTATATCAAGTGGGCATGAGCAGTTCTTC. It is translated as CASSISSGHEQFF.